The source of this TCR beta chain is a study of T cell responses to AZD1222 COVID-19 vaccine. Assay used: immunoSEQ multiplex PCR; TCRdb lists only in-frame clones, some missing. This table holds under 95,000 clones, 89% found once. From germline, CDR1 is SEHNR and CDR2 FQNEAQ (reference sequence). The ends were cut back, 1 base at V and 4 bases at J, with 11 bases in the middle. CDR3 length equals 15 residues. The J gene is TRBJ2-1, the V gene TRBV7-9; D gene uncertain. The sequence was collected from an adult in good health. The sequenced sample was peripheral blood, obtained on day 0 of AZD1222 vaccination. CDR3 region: CASSLGPGTYNEQFF. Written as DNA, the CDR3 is TGTGCCAGCAGCTTAGGGCCAGGAACTTACAATGAGCAGTTCTTC.